This entry lists 13 T cell receptor beta chains sequenced from one sample in a study of vaccination effects on CD4 cells after COVID-19. Cultured cells yielded isolated CD4+ T cells after 10 days. Antigen specificity for these receptors is unknown. Some clones are missing from TCRdb's copy, which holds only in-frame ones; the method was immunoSEQ multiplex PCR. The table records tens of thousands of clones, 73% of them present only once. Sequencing used CD4+ T cells from PBMCs cultured without peptide, obtained before COVID-19 vaccination. The receptor set was obtained from a human donor who received a COVID-19 vaccine.

This chain links TRBV4-1 with TRBJ1-4; unclear D gene. Per germline, CDR1 MGHRA and CDR2 YSYEKL. The CDR3 sequence is 14 residues long. Trimming removed 1 base at V and 7 bases at J, with 10 bases between. The CDR3 reads CASSQGTGIEKLFF. The CDR3 nucleotides read TGCGCCAGCAGCCAAGGAACGGGCATTGAAAAACTGTTTTTT.

The V and J genes are TRBV5-1 and TRBJ2-3; D unresolved. Germline V lookup: CDR1 SGHRS, CDR2 YFSETQ. This CDR3 has 15 amino acids. Trimming removed 0 bases at V and 6 bases at J, with 14 bases between. The CDR3 sequence: CASSLADGVTDTQYF. DNA of the CDR3: TGCGCCAGCAGCTTGGCCGACGGAGTTACGGATACGCAGTATTTT.

The J gene is TRBJ2-7, the V gene TRBV5-6; 9 bases align to TRBD1. V trimming: 5 bases; J trimming: 4 bases; junction bases outside the gene matches: 7. Germline CDR1 reads SGHDT; CDR2 reads YYEEEE. CDR3 size: 14 residues. This CDR3 is CASSSPGQGYEQYF. CDR3 in DNA: TGTGCCAGCAGTTCGCCGGGACAGGGATACGAGCAGTACTTC.

V gene TRBV7-4 combines with J gene TRBJ1-1; D possibly corresponds to TRBD1 (6 bases). Trimming pared 4 bases from V and 7 bases from J, leaving 31 bases between. The germline gives CDR1 SGHVT, CDR2 SQSDAQ. This CDR3 comprises 19 residues. CDR3 nucleotide sequence: TGTGCCAGCAGCTCGGGTAAGTGGGGGTGTAGGGGGGGGTCGAGTGAAGCTTTCTTT. Translating gives CASSSGKWGCRGGSSEAFF.

The CDR3 is CAWSPGGLNEQFF. In DNA form, the CDR3 reads TGTGCCTGGAGTCCAGGCGGTCTCAATGAGCAGTTCTTC. The chain couples TRBV30 to TRBJ2-1; no definite D call. Germline V gene data show CDR1 as GTSNPN and CDR2 as SVGIG (reference sequence). The CDR3 runs 13 residues. V lost 2 bases, J lost 6 bases, and 11 bases lay in between.

The chain links TRBV5-1 to TRBJ2-3, with 15 bases lining up with TRBD2. The CDR3 runs to 14 residues. Germline V gene lookup returns CDR1 SGHRS and CDR2 YFSETQ. V dropped 3 bases and J dropped 13; count of bases not matched to a gene: 6. The chain's CDR3 is CASSSQGLAGGEYF. Here the CDR3 DNA reads TGCGCCAGCAGCTCACAGGGACTAGCGGGGGGCGAGTATTTT.

The count of this clone is one. This chain joins TRBV29-1 and TRBJ2-1, with D perhaps matching TRBD2 (6 bases). Looked up from germline, CDR1 is SQVTM and CDR2 is ANQGSEA. The V gene lost 6 bases and the J gene lost 10 bases, with 16 bases spanning the gap. This CDR3 is built from 12 residues. The CDR3, as DNA: TGCAGCGTCGGATCCCACGGGGGAGAGCAGTTCTTC. Its translation: CSVGSHGGEQFF.

The genes are TRBV7-2 and TRBJ2-1; 16 bases agree with TRBD2. V lost 4 bases to trimming and J lost 8 bases; unmatched junction nucleotides: 5. The germline V gene has CDR1 SGHTA and CDR2 FQGNSA. This CDR3 has 16 residues. CDR3 sequence: CASSSAGTSGRDEQFF. The CDR3 nucleotides read TGTGCCAGCAGCTCGGCCGGGACTAGCGGGAGGGATGAGCAGTTCTTC.

The chain recombines TRBV6-4 with TRBJ2-5, with D possibly TRBD2 on 6 matching bases. With 3 bases removed from V and 5 bases from J, the gap between germline ends came to 10 bases. The CDR3 is 13 residues long. Germline assignment: CDR1 MRHNA and CDR2 SNTAGT. CDR3 in amino acids: CASSELAGETQYF. As DNA, the CDR3 is TGTGCCAGCAGTGAACTGGCGGGGGAGACCCAGTACTTC.

V usage is TRBV7-2 and J usage is TRBJ1-1; no clear D gene. The germline V gene encodes CDR1 SGHTA and CDR2 FQGNSA. CDR3 length equals 14 residues. Trimming took off 3 bases at V and 1 base at J, with 9 bases between the two ends. The CDR3 reads CASSFGMGNTEAFF. CDR3 bases: TGTGCCAGCAGCTTCGGCATGGGGAACACTGAAGCTTTCTTT.

V usage is TRBV19 and J usage is TRBJ1-5, with D possibly matching TRBD1 (5 bases). Germline values: CDR1 LNHDA, CDR2 SQIVND (reference sequence). Trimming shortened V by 7 bases and J by 0 bases, and 13 bases separated the two germline ends. The CDR3 runs to 15 residues. The CDR3 here is CASTTAFYSNQPQHF. As DNA, the CDR3 is TGTGCCAGTACGACAGCGTTTTATAGCAATCAGCCCCAGCATTTT.

The chain links TRBV28 to TRBJ2-7; 10 bases fit TRBD2. J gave up 5 bases and V 5 bases, and 15 bases lay outside the gene matches. This CDR3 contains 17 residues. CDR1 is MDHEN and CDR2 is SYDVKM in the germline V gene. The CDR3 reads CASSVVAGGAGGNEQYF. For the CDR3, the DNA is TGTGCCAGCAGTGTGGTAGCGGGAGGTGCAGGAGGGAACGAGCAGTACTTC.

The CDR3 is CASSLGVMGGMPEAFF. In DNA form, the CDR3 reads TGCGCCAGCAGCTTGGGGGTTATGGGGGGCATGCCTGAAGCTTTCTTT. The rearrangement joins TRBV5-1 to TRBJ1-1; perhaps TRBD1 as D (6 bases). The V and J ends lost 0 bases and 6 bases respectively, with 18 bases between them. CDR3 length equals 16 residues. Germline CDR1 SGHRS, CDR2 YFSETQ. Supplemented by reference TRBV5-1 and TRBJ1-1, the full variable domain reads KAGVTQTPRYLIKTRGQQVTLSCSPISGHRSVSWYQQTPGQGLQFLFEYFSETQRNKGNFPGRFSGRQFSNSRSEMNVSTLELGDSALYLCASSLGVMGGMPEAFFGQGTRLTVV.